Sequencing of this TCR beta chain was carried out in a study of OX40 agonist ivuxolimab in advanced cancers. V was trimmed by 5 bases and J by 6 bases, leaving 17 bases between them. The length of the CDR3 is 15 residues. Germline V gene lookup returns CDR1 SGHVS and CDR2 FQNEAQ. Profiled with immunoSEQ multiplex PCR; TCRdb holds only in-frame clones, not every one. Of tens of thousands of clones detected, roughly four fifths appear once; the ten largest clones hold 3% to 3.5%. The source material was CD4+ or CD8+ T cells sorted from blood, sampled in a trial of the OX40 agonist ivuxolimab. This chain joins TRBV7-8 and TRBJ1-5; D is possibly TRBD1 (5 bases). This TCR was recovered from an adult with an advanced solid tumor such as melanoma, head and neck, liver or kidney cancer. The CDR3 nucleotides read TGTGCCAGCAGCGCCAGGGTGGTCCTGGGTCAGCCCCAGCATTTT. Protein product: CASSARVVLGQPQHF.